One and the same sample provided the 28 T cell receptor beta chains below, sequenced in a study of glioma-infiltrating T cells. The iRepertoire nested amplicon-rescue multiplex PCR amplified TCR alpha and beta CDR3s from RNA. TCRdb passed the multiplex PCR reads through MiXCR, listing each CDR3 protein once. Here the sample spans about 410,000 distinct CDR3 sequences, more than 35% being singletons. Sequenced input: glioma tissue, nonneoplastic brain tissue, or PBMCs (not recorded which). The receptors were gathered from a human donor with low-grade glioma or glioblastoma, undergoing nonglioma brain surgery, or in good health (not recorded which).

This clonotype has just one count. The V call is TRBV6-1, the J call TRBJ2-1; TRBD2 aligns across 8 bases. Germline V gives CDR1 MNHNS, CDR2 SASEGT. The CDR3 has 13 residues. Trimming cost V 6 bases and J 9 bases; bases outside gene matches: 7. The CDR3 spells CASRPTSGGEQFF. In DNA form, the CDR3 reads TGTGCCAGCAGACCCACTAGCGGAGGTGAGCAGTTCTTC.

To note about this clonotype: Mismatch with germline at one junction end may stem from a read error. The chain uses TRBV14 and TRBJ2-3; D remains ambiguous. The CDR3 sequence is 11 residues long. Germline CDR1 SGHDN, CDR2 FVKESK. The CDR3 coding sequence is TGTGCCAGCAGCTACACAGATGCGCAGTATTTT. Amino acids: CASSYTDAQYF.

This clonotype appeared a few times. CDR3 DNA: TGCGCCAGCAGCGCCCCGGGCAGGGGAAATCAGCCCCAGCATTTT. Translation gives CASSAPGRGNQPQHF. This chain connects TRBV4-1 to TRBJ1-5; tentative D call: TRBD1 (6 bases). V gave up 5 bases and J gave up 4 bases, with 15 bases separating them. CDR3 length equals 15 residues. Germline lookup yields CDR1 MGHRA and CDR2 YSYEKL.

The CDR3: CSARSGSNQPQHF. The CDR3 DNA follows: TGCAGTGCTCGGTCGGGGAGCAATCAGCCCCAGCATTTT. The chain is built from TRBV20-1 and TRBJ1-5; no definite D call. V was clipped by 5 bases and J by 1 base, with 9 bases between them. The CDR3 length is 13 residues. Per germline, CDR1 DFQATT and CDR2 SNEGSKA (reference sequence).

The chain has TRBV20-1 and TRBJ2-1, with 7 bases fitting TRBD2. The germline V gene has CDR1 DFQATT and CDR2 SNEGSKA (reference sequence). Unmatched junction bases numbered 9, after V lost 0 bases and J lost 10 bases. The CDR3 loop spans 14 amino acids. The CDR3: CSARDGRNPYEQFF. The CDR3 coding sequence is TGCAGTGCTAGAGACGGGAGGAATCCGTACGAGCAGTTCTTC.

For the CDR3, the DNA is TGTGCCAGCGGGAGCGGACTTACAGATACGCAGTATTTT. It yields the protein CASGSGLTDTQYF. The chain uses TRBV28 and TRBJ2-3; TRBD2 might be the D (5 bases). The CDR3 runs to 13 residues. Deletions cut 8 bases from V and 3 bases from J, with 12 bases between. Per germline, CDR1 MDHEN and CDR2 SYDVKM.

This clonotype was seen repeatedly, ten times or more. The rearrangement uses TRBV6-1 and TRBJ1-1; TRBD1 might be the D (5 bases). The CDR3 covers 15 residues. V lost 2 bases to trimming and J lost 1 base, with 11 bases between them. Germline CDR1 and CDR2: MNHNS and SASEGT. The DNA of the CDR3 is TGTGCCAGCAGTGAACATGTGACAGCGAACACTGAAGCTTTCTTT. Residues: CASSEHVTANTEAFF.

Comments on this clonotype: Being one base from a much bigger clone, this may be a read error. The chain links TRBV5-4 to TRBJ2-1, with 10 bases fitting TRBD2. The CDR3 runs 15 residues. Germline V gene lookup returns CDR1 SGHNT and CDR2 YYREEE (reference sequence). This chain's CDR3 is CATSEDSGGYNEQFF. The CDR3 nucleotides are TGCGCCACCTCAGAAGATAGCGGGGGGTACAATGAGCAGTTCTTC.

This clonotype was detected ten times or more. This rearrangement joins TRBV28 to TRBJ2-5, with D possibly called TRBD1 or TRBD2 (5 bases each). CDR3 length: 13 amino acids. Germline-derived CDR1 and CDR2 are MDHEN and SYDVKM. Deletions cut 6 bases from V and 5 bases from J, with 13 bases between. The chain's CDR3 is CASSTPWGETQYF. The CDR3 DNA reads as TGTGCCAGCAGCACCCCGTGGGGGGAGACCCAGTACTTC.

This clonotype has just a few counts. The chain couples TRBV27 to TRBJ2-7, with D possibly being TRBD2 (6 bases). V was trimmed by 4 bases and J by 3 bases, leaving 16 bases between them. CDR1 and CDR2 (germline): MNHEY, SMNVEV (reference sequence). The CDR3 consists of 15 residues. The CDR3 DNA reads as TGTGCCAGCAGTTCCTCTCTTAGCGGTGTCTACGAGCAGTACTTC. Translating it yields CASSSSLSGVYEQYF.

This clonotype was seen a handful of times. This CDR3 reads CASTLGPVWTEAFF. CDR3 in DNA: TGTGCCAGCACTCTCGGACCTGTTTGGACTGAAGCTTTCTTT. The chain recombines TRBV12-3 or TRBV12-4 with TRBJ1-1; D uncertain. Trimming pared 7 bases from V and 5 bases from J, leaving 17 bases between. The CDR3 runs 14 residues.

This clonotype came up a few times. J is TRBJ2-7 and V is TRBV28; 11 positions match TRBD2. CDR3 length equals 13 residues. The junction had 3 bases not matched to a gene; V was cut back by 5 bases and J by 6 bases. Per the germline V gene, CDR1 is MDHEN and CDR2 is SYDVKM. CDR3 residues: CASSTGLAVEQYF. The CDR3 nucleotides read TGTGCCAGCAGTACGGGACTAGCGGTCGAGCAGTACTTC.

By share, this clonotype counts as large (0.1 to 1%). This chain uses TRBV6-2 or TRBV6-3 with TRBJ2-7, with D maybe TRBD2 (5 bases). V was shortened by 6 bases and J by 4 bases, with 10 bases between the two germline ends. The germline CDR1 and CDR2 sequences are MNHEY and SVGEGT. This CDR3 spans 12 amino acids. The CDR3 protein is CASSWTGYEQYF. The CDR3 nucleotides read TGTGCCAGCAGCTGGACTGGATACGAGCAGTACTTC.

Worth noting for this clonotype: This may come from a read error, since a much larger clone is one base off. CDR3 DNA sequence: TGCGCCAGCACCCACGTAGGTAGCGCGGGGGCCTACGAGCAGTACTTC. Protein: CASTHVGSAGAYEQYF. The chain combines TRBV4-1 with TRBJ2-7; 7 bases fit TRBD2. The junction had 14 bases not matched to a gene; V was cut back by 7 bases and J by 2 bases. The CDR3 sequence is 16 residues long. CDR1 MGHRA and CDR2 YSYEKL come from the germline V gene.

For the CDR3, the DNA is TGTGCCAGCAGCTTACACGGGAACACCGGGGAGCTGTTTTTT. Its translation: CASSLHGNTGELFF. The rearrangement joins TRBV7-9 to TRBJ2-2; D not resolved. With 2 bases removed from V and 1 base from J, the gap between germline ends came to 5 bases. Germline V lookup: CDR1 SEHNR, CDR2 FQNEAQ (reference sequence). The CDR3 is 14 residues long.

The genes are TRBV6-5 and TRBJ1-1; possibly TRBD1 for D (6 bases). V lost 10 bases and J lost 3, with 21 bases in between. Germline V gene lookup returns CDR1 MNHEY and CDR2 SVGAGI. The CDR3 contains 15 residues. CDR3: CAIGPYRDSDTEAFF. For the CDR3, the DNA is TGTGCCATAGGGCCCTACAGGGACTCGGACACTGAAGCTTTCTTT.

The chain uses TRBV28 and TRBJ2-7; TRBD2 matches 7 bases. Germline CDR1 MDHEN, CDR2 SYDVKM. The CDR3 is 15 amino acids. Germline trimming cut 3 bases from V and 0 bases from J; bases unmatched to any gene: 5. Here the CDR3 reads CASSFICGSSYEQYF. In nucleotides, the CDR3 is TGTGCCAGCAGTTTCATTTGCGGGAGCTCCTACGAGCAGTACTTC.

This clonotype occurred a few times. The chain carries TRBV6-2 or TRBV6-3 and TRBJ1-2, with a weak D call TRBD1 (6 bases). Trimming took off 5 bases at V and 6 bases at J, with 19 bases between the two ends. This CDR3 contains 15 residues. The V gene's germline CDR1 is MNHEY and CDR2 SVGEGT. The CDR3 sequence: CASSTQGHPSDGYTF. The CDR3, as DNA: TGTGCCAGCAGTACTCAGGGACACCCTAGTGATGGCTACACCTTC.

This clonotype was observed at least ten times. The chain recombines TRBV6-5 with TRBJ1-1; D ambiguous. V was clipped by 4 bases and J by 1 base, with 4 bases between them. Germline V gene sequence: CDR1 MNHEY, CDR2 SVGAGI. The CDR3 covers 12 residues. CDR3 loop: CASSSRNTEAFF. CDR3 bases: TGTGCCAGCAGTTCTCGGAACACTGAAGCTTTCTTT.

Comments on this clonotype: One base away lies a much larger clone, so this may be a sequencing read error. The CDR3 loop reads CARSYTLQGTEAFF. For the CDR3, the DNA is TGTGCCAGAAGTTACACGCTACAGGGCACTGAAGCTTTCTTT. The rearrangement uses TRBV6-5 and TRBJ1-1; possible D gene TRBD1, 6 bases. This CDR3 has 14 residues. Germline CDR1 is MNHEY and CDR2 is SVGAGI.

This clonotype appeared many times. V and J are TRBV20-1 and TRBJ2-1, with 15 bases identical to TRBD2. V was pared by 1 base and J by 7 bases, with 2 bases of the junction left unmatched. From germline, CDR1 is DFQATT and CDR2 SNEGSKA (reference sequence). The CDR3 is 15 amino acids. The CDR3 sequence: CSARAGLAGGNEQFF. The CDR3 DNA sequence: TGCAGTGCTAGAGCTGGACTAGCGGGAGGGAATGAGCAGTTCTTC.

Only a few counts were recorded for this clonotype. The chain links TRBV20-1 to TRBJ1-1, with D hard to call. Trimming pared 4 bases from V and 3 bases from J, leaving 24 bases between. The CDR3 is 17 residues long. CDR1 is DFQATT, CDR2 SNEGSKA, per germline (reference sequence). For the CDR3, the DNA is TGCAGTGCTATACGCACCGCCCTTCTCTACGGTGACACTGAAGCTTTCTTT. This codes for CSAIRTALLYGDTEAFF.

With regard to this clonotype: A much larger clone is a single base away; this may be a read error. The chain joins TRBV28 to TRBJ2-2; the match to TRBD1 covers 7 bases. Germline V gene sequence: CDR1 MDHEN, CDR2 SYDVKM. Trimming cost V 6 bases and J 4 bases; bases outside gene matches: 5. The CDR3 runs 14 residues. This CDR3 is CASRDRFCTGELFF. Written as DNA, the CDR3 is TGTGCCAGCAGGGACAGGTTCTGCACCGGGGAGCTGTTTTTT. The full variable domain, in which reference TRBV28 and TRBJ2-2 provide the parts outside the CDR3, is DVKVTQSSRYLVKRTGEKVFLECVQDMDHENMFWYRQDPGLGLRLIYFSYDVKMKEKGDIPEGYSVSREKKERFSLILESASTNQTSMYLCASRDRFCTGELFFGEGSRLTVL.

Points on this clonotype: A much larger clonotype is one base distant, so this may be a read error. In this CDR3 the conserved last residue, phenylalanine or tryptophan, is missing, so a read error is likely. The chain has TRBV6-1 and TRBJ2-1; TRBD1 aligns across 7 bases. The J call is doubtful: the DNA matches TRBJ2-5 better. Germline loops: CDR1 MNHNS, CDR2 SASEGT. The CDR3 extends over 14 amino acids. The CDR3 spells CASRTPGQQETQYL. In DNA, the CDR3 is TGTGCCAGCAGAACACCGGGACAGCAAGAGACCCAGTACCTC.

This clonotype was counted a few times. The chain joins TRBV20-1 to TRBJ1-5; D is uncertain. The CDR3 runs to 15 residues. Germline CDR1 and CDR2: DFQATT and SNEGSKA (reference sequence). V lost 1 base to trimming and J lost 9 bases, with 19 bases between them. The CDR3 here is CSARVKGQLPGPQHF. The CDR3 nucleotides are TGCAGTGCTAGAGTAAAAGGGCAGTTGCCCGGGCCCCAGCATTTT.

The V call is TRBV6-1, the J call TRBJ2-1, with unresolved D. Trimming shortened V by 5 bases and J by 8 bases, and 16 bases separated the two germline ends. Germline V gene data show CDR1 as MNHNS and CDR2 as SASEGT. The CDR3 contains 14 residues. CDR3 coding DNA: TGTGCCAGCAGTATCCTTGGCCTGGGCGATGAGCAGTTCTTC. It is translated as CASSILGLGDEQFF.

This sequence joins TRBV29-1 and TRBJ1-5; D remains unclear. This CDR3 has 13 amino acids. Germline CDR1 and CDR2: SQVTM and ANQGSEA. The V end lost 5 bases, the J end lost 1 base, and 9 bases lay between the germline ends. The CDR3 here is CSVLYGSNQPQHF. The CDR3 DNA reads TGCAGCGTTCTCTATGGGAGCAATCAGCCCCAGCATTTT.

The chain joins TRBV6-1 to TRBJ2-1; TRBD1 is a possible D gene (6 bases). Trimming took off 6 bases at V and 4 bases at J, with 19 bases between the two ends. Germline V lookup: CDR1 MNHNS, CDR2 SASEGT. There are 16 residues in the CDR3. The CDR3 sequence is CASSLGALNRYNEQFF. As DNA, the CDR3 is TGTGCCAGCAGCCTGGGGGCACTTAACAGATACAATGAGCAGTTCTTC.